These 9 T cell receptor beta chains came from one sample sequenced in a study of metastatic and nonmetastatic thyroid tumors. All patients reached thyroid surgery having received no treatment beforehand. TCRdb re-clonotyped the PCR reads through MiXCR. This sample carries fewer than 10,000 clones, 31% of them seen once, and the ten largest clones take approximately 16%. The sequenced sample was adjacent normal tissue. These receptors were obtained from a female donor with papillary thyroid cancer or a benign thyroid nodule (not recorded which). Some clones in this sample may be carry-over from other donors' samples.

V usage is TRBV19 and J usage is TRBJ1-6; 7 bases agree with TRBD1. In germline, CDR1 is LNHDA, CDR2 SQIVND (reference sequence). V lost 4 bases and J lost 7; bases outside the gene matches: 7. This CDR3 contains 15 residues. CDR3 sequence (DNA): TGTGCCAGTAGTAAGCCGGGACAGTGGAATTCACCCCTCCACTTT. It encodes CASSKPGQWNSPLHF.

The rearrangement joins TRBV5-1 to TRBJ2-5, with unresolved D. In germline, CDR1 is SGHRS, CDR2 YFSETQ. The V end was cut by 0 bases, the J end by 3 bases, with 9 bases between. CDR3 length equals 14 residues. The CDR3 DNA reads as TGCGCCAGCAGCTTGGAGACACTTAAAGAGACCCAGTACTTC. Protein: CASSLETLKETQYF.

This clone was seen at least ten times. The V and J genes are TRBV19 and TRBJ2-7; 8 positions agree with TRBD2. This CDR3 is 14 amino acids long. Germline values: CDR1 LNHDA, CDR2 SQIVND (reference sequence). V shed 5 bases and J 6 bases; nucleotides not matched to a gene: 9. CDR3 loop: CASSSGTSFSEQYF. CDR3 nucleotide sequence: TGTGCCAGTAGTTCGGGGACTAGTTTCAGCGAGCAGTACTTC.

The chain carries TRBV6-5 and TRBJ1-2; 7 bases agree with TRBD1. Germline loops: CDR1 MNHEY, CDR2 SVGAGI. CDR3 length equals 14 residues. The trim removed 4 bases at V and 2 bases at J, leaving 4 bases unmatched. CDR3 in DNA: TGTGCCAGCAGTTCAAAACAGGGGAACTATGGCTACACCTTC. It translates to CASSSKQGNYGYTF.

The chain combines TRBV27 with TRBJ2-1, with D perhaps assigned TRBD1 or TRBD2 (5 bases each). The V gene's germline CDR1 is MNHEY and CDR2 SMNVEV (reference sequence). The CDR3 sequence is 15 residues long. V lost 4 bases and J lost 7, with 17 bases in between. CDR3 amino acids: CASSYTRMWGNEQFF. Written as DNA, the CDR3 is TGTGCCAGCAGTTACACTAGGATGTGGGGGAATGAGCAGTTCTTC.

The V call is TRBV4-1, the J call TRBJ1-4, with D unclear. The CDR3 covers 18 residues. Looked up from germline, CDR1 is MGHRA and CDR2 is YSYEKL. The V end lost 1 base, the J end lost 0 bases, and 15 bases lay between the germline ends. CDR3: CASSQGASTPSTNEKLFF. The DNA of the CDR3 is TGCGCCAGCAGCCAAGGCGCCTCTACACCTTCAACTAATGAAAAACTGTTTTTT.

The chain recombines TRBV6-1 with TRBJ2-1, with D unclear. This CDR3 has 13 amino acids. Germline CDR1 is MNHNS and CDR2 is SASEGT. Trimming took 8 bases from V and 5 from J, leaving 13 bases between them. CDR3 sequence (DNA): TGTGCCAGCGCCACCGTCCCCCACAATGAGCAGTTCTTC. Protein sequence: CASATVPHNEQFF.

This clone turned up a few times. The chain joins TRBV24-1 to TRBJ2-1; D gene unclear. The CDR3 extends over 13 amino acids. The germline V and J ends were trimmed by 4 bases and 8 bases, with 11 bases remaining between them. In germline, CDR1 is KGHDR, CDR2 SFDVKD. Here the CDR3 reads CATSEETRDEQFF. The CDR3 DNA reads TGTGCCACCAGTGAGGAGACAAGGGATGAGCAGTTCTTC.

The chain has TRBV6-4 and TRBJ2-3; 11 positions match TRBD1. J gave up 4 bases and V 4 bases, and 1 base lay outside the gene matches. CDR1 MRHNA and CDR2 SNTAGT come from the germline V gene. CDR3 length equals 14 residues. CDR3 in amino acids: CASSGTGGADTQYF. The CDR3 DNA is TGTGCCAGCAGTGGGACAGGGGGCGCAGATACGCAGTATTTT.